This note documents a single T cell receptor beta chain sequence. No antigen is known for it. The V end lost 3 bases, the J end lost 3 bases, and 9 bases lay between the germline ends. The V gene's germline CDR1 is LNHDA and CDR2 SQIVND (reference sequence). The CDR3 extends over 15 amino acids. This sample is drawn from a study of radiotherapy plus CTLA-4 blockade in lung cancer. Study background: Of the patients, about 17% showed objective responses and roughly 34% attained disease control. The study, taken as a whole, reports: In blood, tumor-derived TCR clones expanded after radiotherapy plus ipilimumab.

Using immunoSEQ multiplex PCR, the repertoire was profiled, and TCRdb retains in-frame clones only, with some absent. This sample has 39,000 or so clones, with 70% to 75% found just once. The chain links TRBV19 to TRBJ1-6, with unresolved D. The material sequenced was peripheral blood, taken from a patient treated with radiotherapy plus ipilimumab. This clonotype originated in a human donor with non-small cell lung cancer who had stable disease on radiotherapy plus ipilimumab. Written as DNA, the CDR3 is TGTGCCAGTAGTATCGAACGATTCTATAATTCACCCCTCCACTTT. Its protein is CASSIERFYNSPLHF.